These T cell receptor beta chains were read from a single sample in a study of cytomegalovirus exposure and HLA in healthy donors. The method was immunoSEQ multiplex PCR; TCRdb's version includes in-frame clones alone and lacks a portion of them. Of roughly 140,000 clones in the sample, about 86% were seen once. Sample: PBMCs. These receptors all stem from a woman in her late teens or twenties in good health and CMV-seropositive. Each CDR3 is given with its conserved first and last residue. Each record gives: V gene, J gene, clone size, D gene, CDR3 DNA, CDR3 protein. D genes are given only for firm matches. Clone size is stated in some rows and not others, as once, few, many or a class when expanded.

v_call: TRBV19
j_call: TRBJ1-2
clone_size: few
d_call: TRBD1
cdr3_nt: TGTGCCAGCCGGGACAGGGGGAATGGCTACACCTTC
cdr3_aa: CASRDRGNGYTF

v_call: TRBV6-6
j_call: TRBJ1-1
clone_size: NA
d_call: NA
cdr3_nt: TGTGCCAGCAGTTACTCAGGGGTCGGGGGAGAAGCTTTCTTT
cdr3_aa: CASSYSGVGGEAFF

v_call: TRBV4-1
j_call: TRBJ2-5
clone_size: NA
d_call: NA
cdr3_nt: TGCGCCAGCAGCCAAGACCCGACTCTACAAGAGACCCAGTACTTC
cdr3_aa: CASSQDPTLQETQYF

v_call: TRBV19
j_call: TRBJ1-2
clone_size: NA
d_call: NA
cdr3_nt: TGTGCCAGCAGCGGTCGTGGCTATGGCTACACCTTC
cdr3_aa: CASSGRGYGYTF

v_call: TRBV19
j_call: TRBJ2-7
clone_size: NA
d_call: NA
cdr3_nt: TGTGCCAGTAGTAGTACTAGATCCTACGAGCAGTACTTC
cdr3_aa: CASSSTRSYEQYF

v_call: TRBV28
j_call: TRBJ1-2
clone_size: NA
d_call: TRBD1
cdr3_nt: TGTGCCAGCAGTTCGTCCGGGGGACAGAGGGACTATGGCTACACCTTC
cdr3_aa: CASSSSGGQRDYGYTF

v_call: TRBV30
j_call: TRBJ2-3
clone_size: NA
d_call: TRBD1
cdr3_nt: TGTGCCTGGACCAGGGGGCAGGGGGCGCGAGGAGATACGCAGTATTTT
cdr3_aa: CAWTRGQGARGDTQYF

v_call: TRBV7-6
j_call: TRBJ2-3
clone_size: NA
d_call: NA
cdr3_nt: TGTGCCAGCAGCCCGGTAGCGGCCCCCACAGATACGCAGTATTTT
cdr3_aa: CASSPVAAPTDTQYF

v_call: TRBV18
j_call: TRBJ2-5
clone_size: NA
d_call: NA
cdr3_nt: TGTGCCAGCTCACCTTCAGGAGAGACCCAGTACTTC
cdr3_aa: CASSPSGETQYF

v_call: TRBV6-1
j_call: TRBJ1-3
clone_size: NA
d_call: NA
cdr3_nt: TGTGCCAGCAGTGAATCGGTGCCGGGAAACACCATATATTTT
cdr3_aa: CASSESVPGNTIYF

v_call: TRBV19
j_call: TRBJ2-7
clone_size: NA
d_call: TRBD1
cdr3_nt: TGTGCCAGTACCAGACAGGGGTCCAGCTACGAGCAGTACTTC
cdr3_aa: CASTRQGSSYEQYF

v_call: TRBV28
j_call: TRBJ2-7
clone_size: NA
d_call: NA
cdr3_nt: TGTGCCAGCAGTTCTTTTACGCGCCACTCCTACGAGCAGTACTTC
cdr3_aa: CASSSFTRHSYEQYF

v_call: TRBV10-3
j_call: TRBJ1-2
clone_size: NA
d_call: TRBD1
cdr3_nt: TGTGCCACCCAGGGGGCAAAAGACTATGGCTACACCTTC
cdr3_aa: CATQGAKDYGYTF

v_call: TRBV7-2
j_call: TRBJ2-1
clone_size: NA
d_call: TRBD2
cdr3_nt: TGTGCCAGCAGCTTAGTAGGGACTAGGGGGTCCTACAATGAGCAGTTCTTC
cdr3_aa: CASSLVGTRGSYNEQFF

v_call: TRBV7-2
j_call: TRBJ1-4
clone_size: NA
d_call: TRBD1
cdr3_nt: TGTGCCAGCAGCTCCTTGGACAGGGCTGAAAAACTGTTTTTT
cdr3_aa: CASSSLDRAEKLFF

v_call: TRBV28
j_call: TRBJ2-2
clone_size: NA
d_call: TRBD1
cdr3_nt: TGTGCCAGCCGGGACAGGCTGCACACCGGGGAGCTGTTTTTT
cdr3_aa: CASRDRLHTGELFF

v_call: TRBV7-2
j_call: TRBJ2-7
clone_size: NA
d_call: TRBD1
cdr3_nt: TGTGCCAGCACCTCAATACCGGGACAGGGACTGTACGAGCAGTACTTC
cdr3_aa: CASTSIPGQGLYEQYF

v_call: TRBV15
j_call: TRBJ1-5
clone_size: once
d_call: TRBD1
cdr3_nt: TGTGCCACCAGCAGAAGAACAGGGGGCAATCAGCCCCAGCATTTT
cdr3_aa: CATSRRTGGNQPQHF

v_call: TRBV6-5
j_call: TRBJ2-1
clone_size: NA
d_call: NA
cdr3_nt: TGTGCCAGCAGTTATCGAGGTTGGCAGTTCTTC
cdr3_aa: CASSYRGWQFF

v_call: TRBV15
j_call: TRBJ1-3
clone_size: NA
d_call: NA
cdr3_nt: TGTGCCACCAGCAGAGACAGGGGCCACGGAAACACCATATATTTT
cdr3_aa: CATSRDRGHGNTIYF

v_call: TRBV7-9
j_call: TRBJ1-2
clone_size: NA
d_call: TRBD1
cdr3_nt: TGTGCCAGCAGACAAGGGGACAGGGCGGAATCGACTAACTATGGCTACACCTTC
cdr3_aa: CASRQGDRAESTNYGYTF

v_call: TRBV28
j_call: TRBJ1-1
clone_size: NA
d_call: NA
cdr3_nt: TGTGCCAGCAGTTTAAAGAGGACTGAAGCTTTCTTT
cdr3_aa: CASSLKRTEAFF

v_call: TRBV7-8
j_call: TRBJ2-5
clone_size: NA
d_call: NA
cdr3_nt: TGTGCCAGCAGCTTCTCGGCAGGGAGGGAGACCCAGTACTTC
cdr3_aa: CASSFSAGRETQYF

v_call: TRBV15
j_call: TRBJ2-2
clone_size: NA
d_call: NA
cdr3_nt: TGTGCCACCAGCAACAATTTCGGGGAGCTGTTTTTT
cdr3_aa: CATSNNFGELFF

v_call: TRBV7-9
j_call: TRBJ2-3
clone_size: NA
d_call: NA
cdr3_nt: TGTGCCAGCAGCTTAGCCCAGGGGGGAGGAGATACGCAGTATTTT
cdr3_aa: CASSLAQGGGDTQYF

v_call: TRBV9
j_call: TRBJ2-3
clone_size: NA
d_call: NA
cdr3_nt: TGTGCCAGCAGCGGCCGGGACTTAAAGCAGTATTTT
cdr3_aa: CASSGRDLKQYF

v_call: TRBV18
j_call: TRBJ1-3
clone_size: NA
d_call: TRBD1
cdr3_nt: TGTGCCAGCTCACCATCGGGACAGCGAAACACCATATATTTT
cdr3_aa: CASSPSGQRNTIYF

v_call: TRBV5-6
j_call: TRBJ1-2
clone_size: NA
d_call: TRBD1
cdr3_nt: TGTGCCAGCAGGGGGACAGGGCCTAACTATGGCTACACCTTC
cdr3_aa: CASRGTGPNYGYTF

v_call: TRBV6-5
j_call: TRBJ1-1
clone_size: once
d_call: TRBD1
cdr3_nt: TGTGCCAGCAGTTACCGACAGGGGTGGACGACTGAAGCTTTCTTT
cdr3_aa: CASSYRQGWTTEAFF

v_call: TRBV11-2
j_call: TRBJ1-2
clone_size: NA
d_call: TRBD1
cdr3_nt: TGTGCCAGCAGCGCGGGGGACAGGCCCCAAAGCGGCTACACCTTC
cdr3_aa: CASSAGDRPQSGYTF

v_call: TRBV25-1
j_call: TRBJ2-7
clone_size: NA
d_call: TRBD1
cdr3_nt: TGTGCCAGCAGTGGGACAGGGGGTGGTTACGAGCAGTACTTC
cdr3_aa: CASSGTGGGYEQYF

v_call: TRBV28
j_call: TRBJ1-2
clone_size: few
d_call: TRBD1
cdr3_nt: TGTGCCAGCAGTGACAGGGGCTATGGCTACACCTTC
cdr3_aa: CASSDRGYGYTF

v_call: TRBV7-3
j_call: TRBJ1-1
clone_size: NA
d_call: NA
cdr3_nt: TGTGCCAGCAGCTTAACGGGGGCGAACACTGAAGCTTTCTTT
cdr3_aa: CASSLTGANTEAFF

v_call: TRBV10-1
j_call: TRBJ2-3
clone_size: NA
d_call: TRBD2
cdr3_nt: TGCGCCAGCAGCGGGTCTAGCGGGAGCACAGATACGCAGTATTTT
cdr3_aa: CASSGSSGSTDTQYF

v_call: TRBV9
j_call: TRBJ2-3
clone_size: NA
d_call: TRBD2
cdr3_nt: TGTGCCAGCAGCTTCTCTAGCGGGAGGGCGTTAACAGATACGCAGTATTTT
cdr3_aa: CASSFSSGRALTDTQYF

v_call: TRBV5-1
j_call: TRBJ1-5
clone_size: NA
d_call: NA
cdr3_nt: TGCGCCAGCAGCGTGACGACAGAACAGCCCCAGCATTTT
cdr3_aa: CASSVTTEQPQHF

v_call: TRBV9
j_call: TRBJ2-3
clone_size: NA
d_call: TRBD1
cdr3_nt: TGTGCCAGCAGCCAGACAGGGGTGGATACGCAGTATTTT
cdr3_aa: CASSQTGVDTQYF

v_call: TRBV11-2
j_call: TRBJ2-3
clone_size: NA
d_call: TRBD2
cdr3_nt: TGTGCCAGCAGCTTTCTAGCGGGAATGGATACGCAGTATTTT
cdr3_aa: CASSFLAGMDTQYF

v_call: TRBV2
j_call: TRBJ2-2
clone_size: few
d_call: NA
cdr3_nt: TGTGCCAGCAGTGTCACTGAGAACACCGGGGAGCTGTTTTTT
cdr3_aa: CASSVTENTGELFF

v_call: TRBV7-8
j_call: TRBJ1-3
clone_size: NA
d_call: NA
cdr3_nt: TGTGCCAGCAGCCCGGGAGGCTCTGGAAACACCATATATTTT
cdr3_aa: CASSPGGSGNTIYF

v_call: TRBV28
j_call: TRBJ1-2
clone_size: NA
d_call: NA
cdr3_nt: TGTGCCAGCAGTCCGTCACAGGGAAATCGTGGCTACACCTTC
cdr3_aa: CASSPSQGNRGYTF

v_call: TRBV7-3
j_call: TRBJ1-1
clone_size: NA
d_call: NA
cdr3_nt: TGTGCCAGCAGCGCGGGGCCCTCCTCTGAAGCTTTCTTT
cdr3_aa: CASSAGPSSEAFF

v_call: TRBV5-1
j_call: TRBJ1-2
clone_size: NA
d_call: TRBD1
cdr3_nt: TGCGCCAGCAGACTCACAGGGGATGGCTACACCTTC
cdr3_aa: CASRLTGDGYTF

v_call: TRBV11-2
j_call: TRBJ1-5
clone_size: NA
d_call: NA
cdr3_nt: TGTGCCAGCAGCTTTTCTTTCTATCAGCCCCAGCATTTT
cdr3_aa: CASSFSFYQPQHF

v_call: TRBV6-1
j_call: TRBJ2-7
clone_size: NA
d_call: NA
cdr3_nt: TGTGCCAGCAGTGCCCGGGAAACCTACGAGCAGTACTTC
cdr3_aa: CASSARETYEQYF

v_call: TRBV5-6
j_call: TRBJ2-7
clone_size: NA
d_call: NA
cdr3_nt: TGTGCCAGCAGCTCTGTTGGGGGGATGAGGGAGCAGTACTTC
cdr3_aa: CASSSVGGMREQYF